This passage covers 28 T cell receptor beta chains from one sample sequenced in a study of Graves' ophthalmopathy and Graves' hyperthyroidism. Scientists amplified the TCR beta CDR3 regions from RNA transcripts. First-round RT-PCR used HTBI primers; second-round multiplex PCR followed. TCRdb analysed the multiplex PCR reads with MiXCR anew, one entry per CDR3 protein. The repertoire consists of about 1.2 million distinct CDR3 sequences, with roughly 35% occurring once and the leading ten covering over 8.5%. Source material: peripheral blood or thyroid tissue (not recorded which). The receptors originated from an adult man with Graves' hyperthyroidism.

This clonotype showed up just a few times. CDR3 nucleotide sequence: TGTGCCAGCAGCCCCAGGGACAGGGGCGGCACTGAAGCTTTCTTT. It codes for CASSPRDRGGTEAFF. The chain couples TRBV3-1 to TRBJ1-1, with 10 bases lining up with TRBD1. The V gene end was trimmed by 4 bases and the J gene end by 4 bases; junction bases not matched to a gene: 6. The CDR3 consists of 15 residues. Germline CDR1 is LGHDT and CDR2 is YNNKEL (reference sequence).

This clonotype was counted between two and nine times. CDR3 protein: CASSFLTFSYEQYF. The CDR3 nucleotides are TGTGCCAGCAGCTTCTTGACCTTTAGCTACGAGCAGTACTTC. The chain links TRBV5-6 to TRBJ2-7; D is undetermined. The germline CDR1 and CDR2 sequences are SGHDT and YYEEEE. V was shortened by 2 bases and J by 3 bases, with 12 bases between the two germline ends. The CDR3 length is 14 residues.

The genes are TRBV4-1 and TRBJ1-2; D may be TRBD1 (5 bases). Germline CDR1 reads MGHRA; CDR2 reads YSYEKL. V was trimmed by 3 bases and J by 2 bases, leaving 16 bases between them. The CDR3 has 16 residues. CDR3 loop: CASSHPRAGYNYGYTF. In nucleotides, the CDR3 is TGCGCCAGCAGCCATCCCAGGGCGGGGTACAACTATGGCTACACCTTC.

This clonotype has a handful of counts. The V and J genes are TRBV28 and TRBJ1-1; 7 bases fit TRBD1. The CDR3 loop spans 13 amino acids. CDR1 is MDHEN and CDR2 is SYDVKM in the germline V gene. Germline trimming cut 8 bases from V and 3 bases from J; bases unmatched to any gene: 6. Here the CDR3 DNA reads TGTGCCAGCTTTCCACAGGGGCACACTGAAGCTTTCTTT. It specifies CASFPQGHTEAFF.

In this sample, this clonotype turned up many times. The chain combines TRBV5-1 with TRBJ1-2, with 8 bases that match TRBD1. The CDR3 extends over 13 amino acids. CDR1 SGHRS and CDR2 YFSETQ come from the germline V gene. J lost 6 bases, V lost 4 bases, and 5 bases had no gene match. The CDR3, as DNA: TGCGCCAGCAGCCCCGGGACAGGAAATGGCTACACCTTC. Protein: CASSPGTGNGYTF.

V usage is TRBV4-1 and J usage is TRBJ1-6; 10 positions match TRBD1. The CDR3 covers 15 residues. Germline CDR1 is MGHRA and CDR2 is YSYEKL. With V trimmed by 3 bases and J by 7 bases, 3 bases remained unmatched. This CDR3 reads CASSQATGGNSPLHF. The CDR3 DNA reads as TGCGCCAGCAGCCAGGCGACAGGGGGCAATTCACCCCTCCACTTT.

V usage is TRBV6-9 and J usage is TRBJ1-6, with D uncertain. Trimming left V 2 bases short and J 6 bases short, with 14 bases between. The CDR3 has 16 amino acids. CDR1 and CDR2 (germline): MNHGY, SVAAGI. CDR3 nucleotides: TGTGCCAGCAGTTATGGACGCCAGATACTTAATTCACCCCTCCACTTT. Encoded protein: CASSYGRQILNSPLHF.

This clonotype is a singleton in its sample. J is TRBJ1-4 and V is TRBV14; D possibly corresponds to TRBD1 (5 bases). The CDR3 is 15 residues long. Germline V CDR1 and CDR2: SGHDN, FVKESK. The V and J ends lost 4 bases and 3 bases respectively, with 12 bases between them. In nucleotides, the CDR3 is TGTGCCAGCAGCCTCTTTCGGGGCTCTAATGAAAAACTGTTTTTT. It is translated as CASSLFRGSNEKLFF.

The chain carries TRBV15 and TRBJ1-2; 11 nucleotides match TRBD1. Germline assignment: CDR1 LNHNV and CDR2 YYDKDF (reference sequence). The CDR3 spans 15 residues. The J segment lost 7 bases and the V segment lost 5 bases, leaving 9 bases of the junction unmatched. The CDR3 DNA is TGTGCCACCAGCGGGAGGACAGGGGGCATAAGTGGCTACACCTTC. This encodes CATSGRTGGISGYTF.

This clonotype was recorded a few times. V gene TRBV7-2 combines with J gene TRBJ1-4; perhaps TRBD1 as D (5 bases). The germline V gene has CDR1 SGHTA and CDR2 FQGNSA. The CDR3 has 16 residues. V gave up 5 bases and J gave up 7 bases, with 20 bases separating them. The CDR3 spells CASSLYVAGRVEKLFF. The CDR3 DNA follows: TGTGCCAGCAGCCTATATGTGGCAGGGAGGGTTGAAAAACTGTTTTTT.

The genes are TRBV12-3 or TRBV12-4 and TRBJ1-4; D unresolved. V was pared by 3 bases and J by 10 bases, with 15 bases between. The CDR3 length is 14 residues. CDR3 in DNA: TGTGCCAGCAGTTTGTATGGTGTCTCTGGAAAACTGTTTTTT. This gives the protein CASSLYGVSGKLFF.

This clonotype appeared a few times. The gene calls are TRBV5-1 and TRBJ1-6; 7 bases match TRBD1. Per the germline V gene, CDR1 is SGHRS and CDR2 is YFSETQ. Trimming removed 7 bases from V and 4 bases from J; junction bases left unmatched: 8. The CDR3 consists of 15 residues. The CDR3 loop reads CASAGGNGYNSPLHF. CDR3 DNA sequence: TGCGCCAGCGCAGGGGGAAACGGGTATAATTCACCCCTCCACTTT.

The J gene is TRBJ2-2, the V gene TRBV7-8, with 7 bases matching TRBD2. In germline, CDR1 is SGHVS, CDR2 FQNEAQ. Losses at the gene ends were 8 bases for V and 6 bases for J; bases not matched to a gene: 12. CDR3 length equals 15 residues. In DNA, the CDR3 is TGTGCCAGCGAAAGCCGGGGGGTTGACGCCGGGGAGCTGTTTTTT. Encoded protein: CASESRGVDAGELFF. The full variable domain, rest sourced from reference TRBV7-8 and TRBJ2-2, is GAGVSQSPRYKVAKRGQDVALRCDPISGHVSLFWYQQALGQGPEFLTYFQNEAQLDKSGLPSDRFFAERPEGSVSTLKIQRTQQEDSAVYLCASESRGVDAGELFFGEGSRLTVL.

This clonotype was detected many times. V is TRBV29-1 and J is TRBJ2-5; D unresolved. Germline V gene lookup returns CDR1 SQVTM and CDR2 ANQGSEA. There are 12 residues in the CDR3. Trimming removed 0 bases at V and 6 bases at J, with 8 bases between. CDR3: CSVEDIKKTQYF. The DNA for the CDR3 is TGCAGCGTTGAAGATATTAAGAAGACCCAGTACTTC.

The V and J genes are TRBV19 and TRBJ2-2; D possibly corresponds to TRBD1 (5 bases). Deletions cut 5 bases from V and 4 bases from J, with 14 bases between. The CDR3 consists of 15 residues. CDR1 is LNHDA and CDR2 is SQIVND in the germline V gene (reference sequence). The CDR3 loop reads CASSPRGGRTGELFF. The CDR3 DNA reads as TGTGCCAGTAGTCCTAGGGGCGGTCGCACCGGGGAGCTGTTTTTT.

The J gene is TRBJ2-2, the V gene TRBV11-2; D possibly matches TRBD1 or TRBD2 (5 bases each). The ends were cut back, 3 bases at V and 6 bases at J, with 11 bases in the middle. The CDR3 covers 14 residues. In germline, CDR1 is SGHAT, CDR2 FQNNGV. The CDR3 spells CASSFSRGAGELFF. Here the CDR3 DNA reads TGTGCCAGCAGCTTTAGTAGAGGGGCCGGGGAGCTGTTTTTT.

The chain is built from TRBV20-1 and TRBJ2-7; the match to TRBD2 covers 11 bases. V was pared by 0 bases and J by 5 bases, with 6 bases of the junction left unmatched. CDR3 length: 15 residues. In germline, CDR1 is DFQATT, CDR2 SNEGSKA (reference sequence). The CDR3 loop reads CSARDPSGRFDEQYF. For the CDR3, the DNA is TGCAGTGCTAGAGATCCTAGCGGGAGGTTCGACGAGCAGTACTTC.

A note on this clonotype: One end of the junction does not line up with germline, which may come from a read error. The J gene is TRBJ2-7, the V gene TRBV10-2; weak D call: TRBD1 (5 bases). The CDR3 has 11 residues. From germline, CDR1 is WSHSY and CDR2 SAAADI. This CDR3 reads CASTTVYEQYF. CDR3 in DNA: TGTGCCAGCACGACAGTCTACGAGCAGTACTTC.

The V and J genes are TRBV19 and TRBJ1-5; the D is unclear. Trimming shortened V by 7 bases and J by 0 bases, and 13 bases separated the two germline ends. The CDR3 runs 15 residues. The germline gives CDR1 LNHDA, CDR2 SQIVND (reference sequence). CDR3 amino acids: CASKVIASSNQPQHF. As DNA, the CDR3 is TGTGCCAGTAAGGTGATTGCGTCTAGCAATCAGCCCCAGCATTTT.

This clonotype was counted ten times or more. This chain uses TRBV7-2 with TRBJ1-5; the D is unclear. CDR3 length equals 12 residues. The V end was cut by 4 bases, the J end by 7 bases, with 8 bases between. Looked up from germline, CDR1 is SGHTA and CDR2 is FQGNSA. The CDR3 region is CASSSSPQPQHF. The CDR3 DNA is TGTGCCAGCAGCTCCTCCCCGCAGCCCCAGCATTTT.

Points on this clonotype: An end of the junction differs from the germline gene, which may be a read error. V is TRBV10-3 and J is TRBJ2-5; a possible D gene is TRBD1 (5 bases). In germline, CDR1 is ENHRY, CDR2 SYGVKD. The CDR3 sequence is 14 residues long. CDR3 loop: CASSYSQGEETQYF. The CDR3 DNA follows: TGTGCCAGCAGTTACAGTCAGGGTGAAGAGACCCAGTACTTC.

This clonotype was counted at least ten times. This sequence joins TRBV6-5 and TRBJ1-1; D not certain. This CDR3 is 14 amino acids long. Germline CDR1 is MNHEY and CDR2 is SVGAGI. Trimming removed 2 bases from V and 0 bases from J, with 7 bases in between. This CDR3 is CASSYTVMNTEAFF. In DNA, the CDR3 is TGTGCCAGCAGTTACACAGTAATGAACACTGAAGCTTTCTTT.

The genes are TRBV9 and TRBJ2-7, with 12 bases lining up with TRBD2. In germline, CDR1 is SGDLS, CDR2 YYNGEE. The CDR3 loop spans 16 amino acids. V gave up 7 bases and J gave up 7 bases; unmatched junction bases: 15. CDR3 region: CASSHRLAGVSVEQYF. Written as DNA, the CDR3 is TGTGCCAGCTCTCATCGACTAGCGGGAGTGTCCGTGGAGCAGTACTTC.

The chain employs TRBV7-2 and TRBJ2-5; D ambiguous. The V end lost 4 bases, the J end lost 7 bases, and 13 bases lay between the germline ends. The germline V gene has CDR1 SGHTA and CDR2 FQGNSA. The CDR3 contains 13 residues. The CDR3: CASSSALWGTQYF. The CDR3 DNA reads TGTGCCAGCAGCTCCGCCTTATGGGGGACCCAGTACTTC.

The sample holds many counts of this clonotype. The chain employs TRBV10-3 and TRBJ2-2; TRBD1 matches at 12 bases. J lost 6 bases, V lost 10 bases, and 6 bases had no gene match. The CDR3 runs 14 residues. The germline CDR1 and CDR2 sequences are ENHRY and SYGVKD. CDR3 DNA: TGTGCCACCGCCGGGACAGGGGGCCCCGGGGAGCTGTTTTTT. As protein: CATAGTGGPGELFF.

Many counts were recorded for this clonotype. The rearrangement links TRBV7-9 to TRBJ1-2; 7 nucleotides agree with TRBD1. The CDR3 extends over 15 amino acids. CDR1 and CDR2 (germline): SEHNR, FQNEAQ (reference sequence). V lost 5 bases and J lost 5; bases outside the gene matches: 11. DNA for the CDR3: TGTGCCAGCAGCCAAGAGTTTAGGGGGCATTATGGCTACACCTTC. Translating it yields CASSQEFRGHYGYTF. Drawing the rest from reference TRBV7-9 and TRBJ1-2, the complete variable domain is DTGVSQNPRHKITKRGQNVTFRCDPISEHNRLYWYRQTLGQGPEFLTYFQNEAQLEKSRLLSDRFSAERPKGSFSTLEIQRTEQGDSAMYLCASSQEFRGHYGYTFGSGTRLTVV.

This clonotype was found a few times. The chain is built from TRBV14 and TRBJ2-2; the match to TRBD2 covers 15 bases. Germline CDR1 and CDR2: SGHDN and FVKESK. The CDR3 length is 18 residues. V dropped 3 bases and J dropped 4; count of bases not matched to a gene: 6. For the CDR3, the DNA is TGTGCCAGCAGCCACGGACTAGCGGGAGGGCCTGCCACCGGGGAGCTGTTTTTT. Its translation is CASSHGLAGGPATGELFF. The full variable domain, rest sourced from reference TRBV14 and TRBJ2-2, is EAGVTQFPSHSVIEKGQTVTLRCDPISGHDNLYWYRRVMGKEIKFLLHFVKESKQDESGMPNNRFLAERTGGTYSTLKVQPAELEDSGVYFCASSHGLAGGPATGELFFGEGSRLTVL.

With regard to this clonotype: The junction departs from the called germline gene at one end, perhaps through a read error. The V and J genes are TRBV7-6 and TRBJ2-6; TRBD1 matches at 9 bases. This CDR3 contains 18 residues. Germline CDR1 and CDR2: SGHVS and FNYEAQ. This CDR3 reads CASSRGDRASSGANVLTF. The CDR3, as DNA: TGCGCCAGCAGCCGAGGGGACAGGGCCTCCTCTGGGGCCAACGTCCTGACTTTC.